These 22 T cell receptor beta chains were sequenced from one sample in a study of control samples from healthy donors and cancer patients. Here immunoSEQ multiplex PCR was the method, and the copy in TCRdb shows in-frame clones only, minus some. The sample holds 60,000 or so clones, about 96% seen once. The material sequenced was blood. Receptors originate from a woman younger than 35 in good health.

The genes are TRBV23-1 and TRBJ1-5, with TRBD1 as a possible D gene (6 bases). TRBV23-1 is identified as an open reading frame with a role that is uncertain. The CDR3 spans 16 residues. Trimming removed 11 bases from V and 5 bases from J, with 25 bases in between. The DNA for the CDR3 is TGCGCCGTATTAGCAGGGAGGCAGGGGATGGATCAGCCCCAGCATTTT. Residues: CAVLAGRQGMDQPQHF.

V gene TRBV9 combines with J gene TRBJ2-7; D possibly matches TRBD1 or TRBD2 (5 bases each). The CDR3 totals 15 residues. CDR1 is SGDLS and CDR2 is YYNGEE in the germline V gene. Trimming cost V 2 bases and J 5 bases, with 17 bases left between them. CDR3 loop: CASSVEDGAVDEQYF. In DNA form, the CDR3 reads TGTGCCAGCAGCGTTGAAGACGGGGCTGTAGACGAGCAGTACTTC. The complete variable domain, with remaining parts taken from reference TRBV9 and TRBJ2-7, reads DSGVTQTPKHLITATGQRVTLRCSPRSGDLSVYWYQQSLDQGLQFLIQYYNGEERAKGNILERFSAQQFPDLHSELNLSSLELGDSALYFCASSVEDGAVDEQYFGPGTRLTVT.

CDR3 sequence (DNA): TGCGCCAGCAGCCAAGATGGGACAGGGCCTAATGAAAAACTGTTTTTT. Amino acids: CASSQDGTGPNEKLFF. The rearrangement uses TRBV4-3 and TRBJ1-4; TRBD1 agrees at 9 bases. V trimming: 0 bases; J trimming: 3 bases; junction bases outside the gene matches: 2. The CDR3 has 16 residues. Germline CDR1 and CDR2: LGHNA and YSLEER.

CDR3 DNA: TGTGCCAGCACTCAAACGACTGAAGCTTTCTTT. Translating gives CASTQTTEAFF. This chain connects TRBV12-3 or TRBV12-4 to TRBJ1-1; D call uncertain. The germline V and J ends were trimmed by 7 bases and 5 bases, with 8 bases remaining between them. The CDR3 covers 11 residues.

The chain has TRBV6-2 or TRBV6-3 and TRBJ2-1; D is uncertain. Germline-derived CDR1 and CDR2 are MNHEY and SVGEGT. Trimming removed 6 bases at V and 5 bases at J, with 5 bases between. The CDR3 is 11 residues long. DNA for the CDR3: TGTGCCAGCAGCCCCAACAATGAGCAGTTCTTC. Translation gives CASSPNNEQFF.

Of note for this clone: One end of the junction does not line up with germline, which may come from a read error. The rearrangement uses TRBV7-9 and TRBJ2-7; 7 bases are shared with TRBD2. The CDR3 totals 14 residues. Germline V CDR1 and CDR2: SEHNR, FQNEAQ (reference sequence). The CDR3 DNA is TGTGCCAGCAGACCCGGACTCCAGCGGGGCGAGCAGTGCTTC. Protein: CASRPGLQRGEQCF.

The chain's CDR3 is CATSRSRGDNSPLHF. Written as DNA, the CDR3 is TGTGCCACCAGCAGAAGCAGGGGTGATAATTCACCCCTCCACTTT. The chain joins TRBV15 to TRBJ1-6; a weak D match, TRBD1 (6 bases). V shed 2 bases and J shed 5 bases, with 10 bases lying between them. The CDR3 length is 15 residues. Germline V gene lookup returns CDR1 LNHNV and CDR2 YYDKDF (reference sequence).

The CDR3 sequence is CASSLRRDRGNTEAFF. CDR3 coding DNA: TGTGCCAGCAGCTTACGACGGGACAGGGGGAACACTGAAGCTTTCTTT. This sequence joins TRBV11-2 and TRBJ1-1, with 10 positions matching TRBD1. With V trimmed by 2 bases and J by 1 base, 4 bases remained unmatched. Germline CDR1 reads SGHAT; CDR2 reads FQNNGV. The CDR3 covers 16 residues.

As DNA, the CDR3 is TGTGCTAGTGGTTTGTCAGGGACGGTCACTGAAGCTTTCTTT. Protein: CASGLSGTVTEAFF. The chain couples TRBV12-5 to TRBJ1-1; TRBD1 might be the D (5 bases). V gave up 2 bases and J gave up 4 bases, with 11 bases separating them. Looked up from germline, CDR1 is LGHNT and CDR2 is FRNRAP. The CDR3 contains 14 residues.

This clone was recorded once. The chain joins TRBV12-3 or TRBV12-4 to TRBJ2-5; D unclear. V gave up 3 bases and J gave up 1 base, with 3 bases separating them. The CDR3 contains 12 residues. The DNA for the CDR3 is TGTGCCAGCAGTTTGCTCCAAGAGACCCAGTACTTC. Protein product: CASSLLQETQYF.

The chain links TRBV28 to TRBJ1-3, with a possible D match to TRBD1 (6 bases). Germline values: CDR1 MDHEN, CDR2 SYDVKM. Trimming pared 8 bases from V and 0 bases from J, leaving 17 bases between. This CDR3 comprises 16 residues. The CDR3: CASGRQAPNSGNTIYF. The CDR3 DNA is TGTGCCAGCGGGAGACAGGCGCCAAACTCTGGAAACACCATATATTTT. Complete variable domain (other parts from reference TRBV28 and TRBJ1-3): DVKVTQSSRYLVKRTGEKVFLECVQDMDHENMFWYRQDPGLGLRLIYFSYDVKMKEKGDIPEGYSVSREKKERFSLILESASTNQTSMYLCASGRQAPNSGNTIYFGEGSWLTVV.

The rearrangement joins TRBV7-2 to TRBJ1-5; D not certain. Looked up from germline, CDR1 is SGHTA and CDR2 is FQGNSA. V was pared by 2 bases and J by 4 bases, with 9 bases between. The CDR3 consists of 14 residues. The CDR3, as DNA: TGTGCCAGCAGCTTATACAGCCTAAATCAGCCCCAGCATTTT. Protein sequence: CASSLYSLNQPQHF.

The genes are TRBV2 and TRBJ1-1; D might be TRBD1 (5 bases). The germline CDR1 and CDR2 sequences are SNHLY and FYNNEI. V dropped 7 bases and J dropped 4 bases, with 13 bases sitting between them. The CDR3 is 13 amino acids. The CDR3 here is CASKSRGPTEAFF. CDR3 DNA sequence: TGTGCCAGCAAGAGTCGGGGCCCCACTGAAGCTTTCTTT.

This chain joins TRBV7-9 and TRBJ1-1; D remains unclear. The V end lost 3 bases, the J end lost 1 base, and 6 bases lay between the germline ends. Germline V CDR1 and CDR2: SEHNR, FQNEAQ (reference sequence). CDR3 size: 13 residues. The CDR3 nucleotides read TGTGCCAGCAGCTTTTCGGCGAACACTGAAGCTTTCTTT. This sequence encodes CASSFSANTEAFF.

The CDR3 here is CASSLVRSSGNTIYF. In DNA form, the CDR3 reads TGTGCCAGCAGCTTAGTTCGGAGCTCTGGAAACACCATATATTTT. The genes are TRBV7-2 and TRBJ1-3; D is undetermined. CDR1 SGHTA and CDR2 FQGNSA come from the germline V gene. Trimming left V 1 base short and J 0 bases short, with 7 bases between. The CDR3 loop spans 15 amino acids.

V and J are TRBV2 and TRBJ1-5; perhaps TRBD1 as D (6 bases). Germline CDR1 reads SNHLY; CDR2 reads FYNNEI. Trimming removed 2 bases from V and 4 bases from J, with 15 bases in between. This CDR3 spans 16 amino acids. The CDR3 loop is CASSESHRVGNQPQHF. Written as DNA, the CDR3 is TGTGCCAGCAGTGAATCCCACAGGGTTGGGAATCAGCCCCAGCATTTT.

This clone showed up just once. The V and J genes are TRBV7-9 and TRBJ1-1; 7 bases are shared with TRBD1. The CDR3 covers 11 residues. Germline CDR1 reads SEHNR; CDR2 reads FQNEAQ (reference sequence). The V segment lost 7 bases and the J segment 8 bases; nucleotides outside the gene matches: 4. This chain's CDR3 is CASTRQGEAFF. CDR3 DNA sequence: TGTGCCAGCACGCGACAGGGAGAAGCTTTCTTT.

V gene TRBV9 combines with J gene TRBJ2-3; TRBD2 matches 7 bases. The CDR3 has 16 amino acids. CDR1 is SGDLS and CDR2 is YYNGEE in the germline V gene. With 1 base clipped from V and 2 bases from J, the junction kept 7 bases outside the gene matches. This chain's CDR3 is CASSVRAGDDTDTQYF. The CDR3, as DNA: TGTGCCAGCAGCGTAAGGGCGGGGGATGACACAGATACGCAGTATTTT. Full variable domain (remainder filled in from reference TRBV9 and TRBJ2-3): DSGVTQTPKHLITATGQRVTLRCSPRSGDLSVYWYQQSLDQGLQFLIQYYNGEERAKGNILERFSAQQFPDLHSELNLSSLELGDSALYFCASSVRAGDDTDTQYFGPGTRLTVL.

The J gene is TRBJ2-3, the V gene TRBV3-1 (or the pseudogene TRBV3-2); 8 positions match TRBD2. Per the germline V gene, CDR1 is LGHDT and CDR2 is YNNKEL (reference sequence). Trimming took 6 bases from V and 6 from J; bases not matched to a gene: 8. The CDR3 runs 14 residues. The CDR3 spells CASRVAGSADTQYF. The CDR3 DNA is TGTGCCAGCAGGGTAGCGGGGTCTGCGGATACGCAGTATTTT.

DNA of the CDR3: TGCAGCGTTGAAGGGAACACGAACACTGAAGCTTTCTTT. It is translated as CSVEGNTNTEAFF. The J gene is TRBJ1-1, the V gene TRBV29-1; D unclear. The CDR3 is 13 residues long. Germline lookup yields CDR1 SQVTM and CDR2 ANQGSEA. The V gene lost 1 base and the J gene lost 1 base, with 7 bases spanning the gap.

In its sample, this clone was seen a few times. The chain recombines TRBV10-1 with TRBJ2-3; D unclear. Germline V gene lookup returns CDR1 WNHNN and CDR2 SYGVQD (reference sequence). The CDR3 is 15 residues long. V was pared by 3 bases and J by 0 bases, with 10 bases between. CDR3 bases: TGCGCCAGCAGTGAAACATTGACAAGCACAGATACGCAGTATTTT. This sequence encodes CASSETLTSTDTQYF.

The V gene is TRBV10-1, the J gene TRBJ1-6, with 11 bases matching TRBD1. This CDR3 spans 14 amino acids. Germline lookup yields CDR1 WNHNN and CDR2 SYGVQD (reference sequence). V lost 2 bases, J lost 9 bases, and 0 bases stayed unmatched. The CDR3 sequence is CASSEGQGASPLHF. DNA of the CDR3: TGCGCCAGCAGTGAGGGACAGGGGGCTTCACCCCTCCACTTT.